Here is one T cell receptor beta chain with its context. The sample belongs to a study of blood T cell repertoires in COVID-19. Sequencing used immunoSEQ multiplex PCR; TCRdb keeps in-frame clones, though not all of them. This sample yields tens of thousands of clones, of which approximately 81% are seen a single time; approximately 20% belongs to the top ten. Enrolment of Seattle patients took place during active infection, and they were followed longitudinally. The CDR3 loop spans 14 amino acids. Germline CDR1 and CDR2: SGHAT and FQNNGV. Trimming left V 0 bases short and J 4 bases short, with 9 bases between.

This receptor was obtained from a woman of 80 years or more with COVID-19, enrolled during active disease. The sequenced sample was peripheral blood. The rearrangement uses TRBV11-2 and TRBJ1-1; D unclear. The CDR3, as DNA: TGTGCCAGCAGCTTAGATTACGGGTCCACTGAAGCTTTCTTT. Translation gives CASSLDYGSTEAFF.